One TCR beta chain is described in this entry. RNA was extracted with the RNeasy kit, and a quantity of roughly 0.5 to 1 ug was reverse transcribed using random hexamers. TCRdb re-called the immunoSEQ multiplex PCR reads with MiXCR, one entry per CDR3 protein. The data contain 140,000 or so distinct CDR3 sequences, under 97% of them seen just once; the ten biggest clones take up 0.075% to 0.09%. The CDR3 extends over 16 amino acids. The V and J ends lost 5 bases and 4 bases respectively, with 20 bases between them. Germline CDR1 is SGHNT and CDR2 is YYREEE (reference sequence). This entry comes from a study of CD8 T cells in Susac syndrome.

The receptor was derived from a human donor with Susac syndrome. The material sequenced was CD4+ T cells from PBMCs. J is TRBJ2-3 and V is TRBV5-4; perhaps TRBD1 as D (6 bases). CDR3 in amino acids: CASRQMTGTKPDTQYF. Here the CDR3 DNA reads TGTGCCAGCAGGCAGATGACAGGCACCAAACCAGATACGCAGTATTTT.